These T cell receptor beta chains were read from a single sample in a study of radiotherapy plus CTLA-4 blockade in lung cancer. Generated by immunoSEQ multiplex PCR, the TCRdb table keeps only in-frame clones and is missing some. This table holds 110,000 or so clones, approximately 84% found once. The material was peripheral blood, obtained from a patient treated with radiotherapy plus ipilimumab. These receptors were obtained from a human donor with non-small cell lung cancer who had a partial response to radiotherapy plus ipilimumab. Both conserved end residues are part of each CDR3. D genes are given only for firm matches. Size tells how often a clone was seen (once, few, many) or the class of an expanded clone, and some rows leave it out.

clone size	V gene	D gene	J gene	CDR3 protein	CDR3 DNA
.	TRBV7-7	.	TRBJ2-2	CASSQSGGLTGELFF	TGTGCTAGCAGCCAGTCAGGAGGACTGACCGGGGAGCTGTTTTTT
.	TRBV29-1	TRBD1	TRBJ2-3	CSVLGTRDSPTDTQYF	TGCAGCGTCCTCGGGACGAGGGACAGCCCCACAGATACGCAGTATTTT
.	TRBV5-1	.	TRBJ1-1	CASSLLFGTGGTEAFF	TGCGCCAGCAGCCTTCTGTTCGGGACGGGGGGGACTGAAGCTTTCTTT
.	TRBV10-1	.	TRBJ2-7	CASSESYRAYEQYF	TGCGCCAGCAGTGAGTCCTATAGAGCCTACGAGCAGTACTTC
.	TRBV28	.	TRBJ1-1	CASSLFAGSLNTEAFF	TGTGCCAGCAGTTTATTCGCAGGGTCCCTGAACACTGAAGCTTTCTTT
.	TRBV28	.	TRBJ2-1	CASSIQGNEQFF	TGTGCCAGCAGTATCCAGGGAAATGAGCAGTTCTTC
.	TRBV5-4	TRBD1	TRBJ2-1	CASSWTGGRDEQFF	TGTGCCAGCAGCTGGACAGGGGGCAGGGATGAGCAGTTCTTC
few	TRBV10-3	TRBD1	TRBJ2-7	CAISEPSRDRPDEQYF	TGTGCCATCAGTGAGCCTTCCCGGGACAGACCCGACGAGCAGTACTTC
.	TRBV28	TRBD2	TRBJ2-7	CASRDSGPQYEQYF	TGTGCCAGCAGGGATAGCGGGCCGCAGTACGAGCAGTACTTC
.	TRBV19	.	TRBJ2-3	CASSIAAADTQYF	TGTGCCAGTAGTATAGCGGCGGCAGATACGCAGTATTTT
.	TRBV6-1	.	TRBJ1-1	CASRGGRHPNTEAFF	TGTGCCAGCAGAGGGGGTAGACATCCGAACACTGAAGCTTTCTTT
once	TRBV29-1	TRBD2	TRBJ2-1	CSVEEAKRGSEQFF	TGCAGCGTTGAAGAGGCGAAGCGGGGGTCTGAGCAGTTCTTC
.	TRBV2	TRBD2	TRBJ2-2	CASSEWGTSGGRNTGELFF	TGTGCCAGCAGTGAATGGGGGACTAGCGGAGGGAGGAACACCGGGGAGCTGTTTTTT
.	TRBV29-1	.	TRBJ1-4	CSAETGSNEKLFF	TGCAGCGCGGAGACAGGATCAAATGAAAAACTGTTTTTT
.	TRBV7-2	.	TRBJ2-1	CASSSGNEQFF	TGTGCCAGCAGCTCAGGGAATGAGCAGTTCTTC
.	TRBV13	.	TRBJ1-5	CASSWGGGGGQPQHF	TGTGCCAGCAGCTGGGGCGGGGGGGGCGGTCAGCCCCAGCATTTT
.	TRBV4-2	.	TRBJ2-7	CASSHLESSYEQYF	TGTGCCAGCAGCCACCTAGAGAGCTCCTACGAGCAGTACTTC
once	TRBV10-3	TRBD2	TRBJ2-5	CAISQGGTSGTQYF	TGTGCCATCAGTCAGGGCGGGACTAGCGGGACCCAGTACTTC
.	TRBV4-1	.	TRBJ2-2	CASSHTGRLMNTGELFF	TGCGCCAGCAGCCACACGGGAAGACTAATGAACACCGGGGAGCTGTTTTTT
few	TRBV5-1	TRBD2	TRBJ2-3	CASSLVGGSDYTQYF	TGCGCCAGCAGCTTGGTGGGCGGGAGTGATTATACGCAGTATTTT